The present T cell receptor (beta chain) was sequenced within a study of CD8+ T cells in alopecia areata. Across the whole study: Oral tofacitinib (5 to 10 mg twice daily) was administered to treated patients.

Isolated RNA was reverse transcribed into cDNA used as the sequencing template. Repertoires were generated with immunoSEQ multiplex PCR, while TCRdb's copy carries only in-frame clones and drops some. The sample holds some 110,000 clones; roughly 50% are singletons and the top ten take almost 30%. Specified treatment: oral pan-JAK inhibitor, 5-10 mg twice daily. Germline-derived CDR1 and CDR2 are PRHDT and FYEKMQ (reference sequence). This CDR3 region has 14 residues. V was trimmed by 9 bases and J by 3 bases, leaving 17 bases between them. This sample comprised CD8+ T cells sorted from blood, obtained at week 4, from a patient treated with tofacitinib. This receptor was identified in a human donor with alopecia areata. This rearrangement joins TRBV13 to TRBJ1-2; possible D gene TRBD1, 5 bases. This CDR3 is CASTSGGSDYGYTF. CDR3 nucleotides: TGTGCCAGTACCTCCGGGGGGAGTGACTATGGCTACACCTTC.